This TCR beta chain was captured in a study of cytomegalovirus exposure and HLA in healthy donors. Study results and caveats: The tendency of first-cohort TCR clusters to co-occur in the 120 or so validation repertoires emerged from a later analysis.

Worth noting for this clone: Its matching antigen is unknown.

Trimming pared 0 bases from V and 3 bases from J, leaving 17 bases between. The CDR3 covers 17 residues. Germline V gene lookup returns CDR1 LGHNA and CDR2 YSLEER. Donors were drawn from the approximately 120-subject validation cohort, separate from the roughly 700-subject first cohort. Sequencing was performed with immunoSEQ multiplex PCR; in TCRdb, only in-frame clones are kept and a portion is missing. The repertoire consists of 150,000 to 200,000 clones, with around nine tenths occurring once and the leading ten covering less than 3.5%. The chain carries TRBV4-3 and TRBJ2-5, with D possibly matching TRBD1 (5 bases). The clonotype was recovered from a man younger than 35 in good health and CMV-seropositive. The source material was PBMCs. CDR3 protein: CASSQDQAYLTEETQYF. CDR3 bases: TGCGCCAGCAGCCAAGACCAAGCTTATCTGACAGAAGAGACCCAGTACTTC.